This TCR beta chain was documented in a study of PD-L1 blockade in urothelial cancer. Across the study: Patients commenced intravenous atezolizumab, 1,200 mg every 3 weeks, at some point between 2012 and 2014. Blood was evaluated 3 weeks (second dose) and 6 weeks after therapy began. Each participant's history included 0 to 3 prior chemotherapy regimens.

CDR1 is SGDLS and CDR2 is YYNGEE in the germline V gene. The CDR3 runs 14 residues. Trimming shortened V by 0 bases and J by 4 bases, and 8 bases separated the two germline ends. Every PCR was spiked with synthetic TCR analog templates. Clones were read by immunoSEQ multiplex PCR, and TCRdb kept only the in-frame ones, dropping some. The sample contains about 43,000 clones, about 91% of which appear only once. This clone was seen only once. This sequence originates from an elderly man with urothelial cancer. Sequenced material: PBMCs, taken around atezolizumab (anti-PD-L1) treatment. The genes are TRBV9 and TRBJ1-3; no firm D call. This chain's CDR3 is CASSVDSGGNTIYF. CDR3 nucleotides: TGTGCCAGCAGCGTAGACAGCGGCGGAAACACCATATATTTT.